The rows below give T cell receptor beta chains drawn from one sample of a study of T-cell reconstitution after alpha-beta-depleted transplantation in children. From the PCR reads, TCRdb called clonotypes with MiXCR, one entry per CDR3 protein. The sample has about 830,000 distinct CDR3 sequences; less than 20% are singletons. The sequenced sample was PBMCs, mostly from graft donor cells, obtained 360 days after TCRalphabeta/CD19-depleted stem cell transplant. These receptors all come from a male patient younger than 18 who had a stem cell transplant for acute lymphoblastic leukemia, so the T cells may come from the graft donor. Each CDR3 is given with its conserved first and last residue.

CDR3aa: CSASGRTAGIYEQYF
v_gene: TRBV20-1
j_gene: TRBJ2-7

CDR3aa: CASRESGSDTQYF
v_gene: TRBV9
j_gene: TRBJ2-3

CDR3aa: CASSFVAGAFRETQYF
v_gene: TRBV7-8
j_gene: TRBJ2-5

CDR3aa: CSVKGTSGSLITGELFF
v_gene: TRBV29-1
j_gene: TRBJ2-2

CDR3aa: CASSLQGGLPEQFF
v_gene: TRBV7-2
j_gene: TRBJ2-1

CDR3aa: CASSLEGIYGYTF
v_gene: TRBV5-6
j_gene: TRBJ1-2

CDR3aa: CASSQGAGGNIQYF
v_gene: TRBV3-1
j_gene: TRBJ2-4

CDR3aa: CASRGIKTGELFF
v_gene: TRBV9
j_gene: TRBJ2-2

CDR3aa: CASSLKLAGGEQFF
v_gene: TRBV7-3
j_gene: TRBJ2-1

CDR3aa: CASSRSSGDNEQFF
v_gene: TRBV18
j_gene: TRBJ2-1

CDR3aa: CASSRPGLGPGELFF
v_gene: TRBV4-1
j_gene: TRBJ2-2

CDR3aa: CAISLGLGSGRAKNEQFF
v_gene: TRBV12-3/TRBV12-4
j_gene: TRBJ2-1

CDR3aa: CASSPGTGGVGYTF
v_gene: TRBV4-1
j_gene: TRBJ1-2

CDR3aa: CSVGFLGGSNEQFF
v_gene: TRBV29-1
j_gene: TRBJ2-1

CDR3aa: CSAPSAGSSYNEQFF
v_gene: TRBV20-1
j_gene: TRBJ2-1

CDR3aa: CSARAGALGNEQFF
v_gene: TRBV20-1
j_gene: TRBJ2-1

CDR3aa: CAISAVSEANNSPLHF
v_gene: TRBV10-3
j_gene: TRBJ1-6

CDR3aa: CASSLEALAGTSGRASDTQYF
v_gene: TRBV11-2
j_gene: TRBJ2-3

CDR3aa: CASSYGTGLEQYF
v_gene: TRBV6-5
j_gene: TRBJ2-7

CDR3aa: CAIREEGTGNTIYF
v_gene: TRBV10-3
j_gene: TRBJ1-3

CDR3aa: CASSAGLAGASGANVLTF
v_gene: TRBV2
j_gene: TRBJ2-6

CDR3aa: CASSRVHEQFF
v_gene: TRBV19
j_gene: TRBJ2-1

CDR3aa: CASTRGQQPQHF
v_gene: TRBV12-3/TRBV12-4
j_gene: TRBJ1-5

CDR3aa: CASKGTGAYEQYF
v_gene: TRBV12-3/TRBV12-4
j_gene: TRBJ2-7

CDR3aa: CASSVDQGPEQYF
v_gene: TRBV9
j_gene: TRBJ2-7

CDR3aa: CASSYLKLETQYF
v_gene: TRBV6-2/TRBV6-3
j_gene: TRBJ2-5

CDR3aa: CASSPTAGVVFDSYEQYF
v_gene: TRBV18
j_gene: TRBJ2-7

CDR3aa: CASRRGPTGVNSPLHF
v_gene: TRBV5-6
j_gene: TRBJ1-6

CDR3aa: CASSPDRGGDTQYF
v_gene: TRBV5-4
j_gene: TRBJ2-3

CDR3aa: CASSQVGDRAQYF
v_gene: TRBV4-1
j_gene: TRBJ2-3

CDR3aa: CSLGEQFF
v_gene: TRBV20-1
j_gene: TRBJ2-1